Following are 11 T cell receptor beta chains from one sample sequenced in a study of molecular identifiers for immune sequencing clone quantification. In TCRdb, the PCR reads were re-called with MiXCR into one record per CDR3 protein. The sample holds about 6,100 distinct CDR3 sequences; approximately 15% are singletons and the top ten take over 2%. The sequenced material came from naive CD8+ T cells from blood, with Jurkat cell RNA spiked in. Noted subset: FACS-sorted CD8+CD4-CCR7+CD45RA+ naive T cells. These receptors came from a human donor in good health. Some libraries in this study had Jurkat cell RNA spiked in.

By share of the sample, this clonotype is medium-sized. This chain connects TRBV5-6 to TRBJ2-3; 8 nucleotides agree with TRBD2. Germline CDR1 SGHDT, CDR2 YYEEEE. The CDR3 length is 16 residues. Trimming took 6 bases from V and 0 from J; bases not matched to a gene: 9. The DNA of the CDR3 is TGTGCCAGCACCACCGGGACTAGAGACAGCACAGATACGCAGTATTTT. Translation gives CASTTGTRDSTDTQYF.

This clonotype ranks as medium-sized. The CDR3 nucleotides are TGTGCCAGCAGTTACATTAGGAAGGGGTACGATGAGCAGTTCTTC. Protein product: CASSYIRKGYDEQFF. J is TRBJ2-1 and V is TRBV6-2 or TRBV6-3, with a tentative D call TRBD1 (5 bases). The CDR3 consists of 15 residues. The germline V and J ends were trimmed by 2 bases and 8 bases, with 16 bases remaining between them. Germline loops: CDR1 MNHEY, CDR2 SVGEGT.

This clonotype is labeled as medium-sized. The rearrangement links TRBV7-8 to TRBJ2-7, with D perhaps TRBD1 or TRBD2 (6 bases each). The CDR3 contains 14 residues. The germline V gene encodes CDR1 SGHVS and CDR2 FQNEAQ. Deletions cut 0 bases from V and 6 bases from J, with 12 bases between. CDR3 nucleotides: TGTGCCAGCAGCTTAGCGTCGGGGGCAGGCGAGCAGTACTTC. Encoded protein: CASSLASGAGEQYF. Using reference TRBV7-8 and TRBJ2-7 for the parts outside the CDR3, the full variable domain is GAGVSQSPRYKVAKRGQDVALRCDPISGHVSLFWYQQALGQGPEFLTYFQNEAQLDKSGLPSDRFFAERPEGSVSTLKIQRTQQEDSAVYLCASSLASGAGEQYFGPGTRLTVT.

This clonotype rates as medium-sized (0.01 to 0.1%). The chain couples TRBV13 to TRBJ2-7, with 9 positions matching TRBD1. CDR3 length: 16 residues. V lost 5 bases to trimming and J lost 2 bases; unmatched junction nucleotides: 10. CDR1 is PRHDT, CDR2 FYEKMQ, per germline (reference sequence). CDR3 region: CASSALRGQGTYEQYF. Here the CDR3 DNA reads TGTGCCAGCAGCGCCCTTCGGGGACAGGGAACCTACGAGCAGTACTTC.

By its share, this clonotype is medium-sized. The J gene is TRBJ2-7, the V gene TRBV20-1, with a tentative D call TRBD2 (7 bases). Germline V gene data show CDR1 as DFQATT and CDR2 as SNEGSKA (reference sequence). V was trimmed by 4 bases and J by 1 base, leaving 17 bases between them. The CDR3 extends over 15 amino acids. The CDR3 sequence: CSAKRGLQGSYEQYF. In nucleotides, the CDR3 is TGCAGTGCTAAGCGGGGACTTCAGGGGTCCTACGAGCAGTACTTC.

This clonotype ranks as medium-sized (0.01 to 0.1%). This sequence joins TRBV19 and TRBJ1-5; no firm D call. CDR3 length: 14 residues. V lost 6 bases and J lost 7, with 16 bases in between. From germline, CDR1 is LNHDA and CDR2 SQIVND (reference sequence). CDR3 coding DNA: TGTGCCAGTAGCCCTGGGAGATCCCGGCAGCCCCAGCATTTT. Encoded protein: CASSPGRSRQPQHF.

This clonotype is deemed medium-sized. The CDR3 region is CASSRGQSYEQYF. CDR3 nucleotides: TGTGCCAGCAGTAGGGGACAGTCCTACGAGCAGTACTTC. The J gene is TRBJ2-7, the V gene TRBV6-5; 7 bases line up with TRBD1. The CDR3 length is 13 residues. The germline gives CDR1 MNHEY, CDR2 SVGAGI. V shed 5 bases, J shed 1 base, and the junction held 2 bases outside the gene matches.

By its share, this clonotype is medium-sized. The chain has TRBV28 and TRBJ2-3; 9 bases are a match to TRBD2. With V trimmed by 6 bases and J by 4 bases, 14 bases remained unmatched. CDR1 and CDR2 (germline): MDHEN, SYDVKM. CDR3 size: 17 residues. CDR3 region: CASRHSGRKMFADTQYF. CDR3 nucleotide sequence: TGTGCCAGCAGACATAGCGGGAGAAAGATGTTTGCAGATACGCAGTATTTT.

This clonotype is classed as medium-sized. The chain has TRBV6-5 and TRBJ1-4; weak D call: TRBD1 (5 bases). V was pared by 5 bases and J by 0 bases, with 10 bases between. The CDR3 consists of 15 residues. CDR1 and CDR2 from the germline V gene are MNHEY and SVGAGI. This CDR3 is CASSGGVPTNEKLFF. DNA for the CDR3: TGTGCCAGCAGTGGGGGGGTTCCAACTAATGAAAAACTGTTTTTT.

This clonotype counts as medium-sized. The CDR3 DNA reads TGTGCCAGCAGCTTAGCACTTACTAGCACAGATACGCAGTATTTT. Its protein product is CASSLALTSTDTQYF. The rearrangement uses TRBV7-9 and TRBJ2-3; no firm D call. Germline values: CDR1 SEHNR, CDR2 FQNEAQ (reference sequence). The V end lost 0 bases, the J end lost 0 bases, and 7 bases lay between the germline ends. CDR3 length: 15 residues.

This clonotype counts as medium-sized. The V gene is TRBV30, the J gene TRBJ1-4; 9 bases align to TRBD1. Germline V CDR1 and CDR2: GTSNPN, SVGIG (reference sequence). This CDR3 is 14 amino acids long. The V segment lost 2 bases and the J segment 8 bases; nucleotides outside the gene matches: 6. DNA of the CDR3: TGTGCCTGGAGTTCGGGACAGGGCGGGGAAAAACTGTTTTTT. It codes for CAWSSGQGGEKLFF. Full variable domain (missing parts from reference TRBV30 and TRBJ1-4): SQTIHQWPATLVQPVGSPLSLECTVEGTSNPNLYWYRQAAGRGLQLLFYSVGIGQISSEVPQNLSASRPQDRQFILSSKKLLLSDSGFYLCAWSSGQGGEKLFFGSGTQLSVL.